This T cell receptor (beta chain) is drawn from a study of T cell repertoires in cytomegalovirus infection. Study-level information: The public TCR beta signatures pointed to both CMV infection and matching HLA type.

TCRdb fed the reads into MiXCR, producing one record per CDR3 protein. The sample lists approximately 500,000 distinct CDR3 sequences, approximately 16% occurring once. Germline V gives CDR1 SGHRS, CDR2 YFSETQ. Between the trimmed V and J ends, which lost 4 bases and 1 base, there was a span of 20 bases. The CDR3 has 17 residues. The study's findings and limits: HLA-C-restricted CMV clonotypes gave the most frequent clonotype in two of eight donors. Carriage of CMV together with the relevant HLA was identifiable through cumulative public TCR beta family frequency.

The table lists this clonotype with a few counts. The antigen is not known. The sample comprised CD8+ T cells from PBMCs. This sequence was found in a human donor in good health (CMV status not recorded). Some clones in this sample may be carry-over from other donors' samples. The chain couples TRBV5-1 to TRBJ2-5, with D hard to call. The CDR3 here is CASSLAALLSLQETQYF. CDR3 nucleotides: TGCGCCAGCAGCCTGGCGGCTCTCCTAAGTCTCCAAGAGACCCAGTACTTC.